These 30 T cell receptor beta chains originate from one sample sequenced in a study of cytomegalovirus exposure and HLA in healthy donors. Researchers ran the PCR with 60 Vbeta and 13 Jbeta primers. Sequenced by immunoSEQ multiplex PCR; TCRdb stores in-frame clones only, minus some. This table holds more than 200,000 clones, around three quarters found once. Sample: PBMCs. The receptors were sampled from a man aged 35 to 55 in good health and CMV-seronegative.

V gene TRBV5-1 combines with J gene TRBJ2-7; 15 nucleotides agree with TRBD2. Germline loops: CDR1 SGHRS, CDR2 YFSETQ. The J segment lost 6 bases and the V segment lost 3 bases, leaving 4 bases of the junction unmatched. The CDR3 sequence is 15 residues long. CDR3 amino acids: CASSSGLAGGFEQYF. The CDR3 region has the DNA TGCGCCAGCAGCTCAGGACTAGCGGGAGGGTTCGAGCAGTACTTC.

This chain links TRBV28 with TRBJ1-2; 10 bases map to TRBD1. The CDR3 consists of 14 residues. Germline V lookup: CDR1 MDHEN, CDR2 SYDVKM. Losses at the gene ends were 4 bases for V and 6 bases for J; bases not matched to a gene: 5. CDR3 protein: CASSWGQGRDGYTF. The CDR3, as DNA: TGTGCCAGCAGTTGGGGACAGGGGAGGGATGGCTACACCTTC.

CDR3 sequence reads: CASSYPSREDQPQHF. The CDR3 nucleotides are TGTGCCAGCAGTTACCCGAGCCGGGAAGATCAGCCCCAGCATTTT. The chain employs TRBV6-5 and TRBJ1-5; D is unclear. Germline CDR1 reads MNHEY; CDR2 reads SVGAGI. V lost 2 bases and J lost 5, with 13 bases in between. CDR3 length: 15 residues.

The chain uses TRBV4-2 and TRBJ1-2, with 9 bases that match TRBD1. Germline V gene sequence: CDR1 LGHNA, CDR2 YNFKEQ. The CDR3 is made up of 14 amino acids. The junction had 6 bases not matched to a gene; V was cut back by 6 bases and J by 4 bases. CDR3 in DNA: TGTGCCAGCAGACGGGACAGGGAGGCCTATGGCTACACCTTC. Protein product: CASRRDREAYGYTF.

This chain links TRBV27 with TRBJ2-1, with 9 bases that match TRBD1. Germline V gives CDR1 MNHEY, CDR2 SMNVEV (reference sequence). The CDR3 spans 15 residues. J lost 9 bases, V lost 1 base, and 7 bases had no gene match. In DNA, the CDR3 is TGTGCCAGCAGTTTATACAGGGGGCTATCGGGTGAGCAGTTCTTC. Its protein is CASSLYRGLSGEQFF.

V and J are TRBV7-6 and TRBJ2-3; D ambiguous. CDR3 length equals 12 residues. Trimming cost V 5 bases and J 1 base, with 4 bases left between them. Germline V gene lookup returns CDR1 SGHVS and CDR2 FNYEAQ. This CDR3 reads CASSLRTDTQYF. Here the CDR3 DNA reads TGTGCCAGCAGCCTTCGCACAGATACGCAGTATTTT. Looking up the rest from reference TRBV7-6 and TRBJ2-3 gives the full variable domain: GAGVSQSPRYKVTKRGQDVALRCDPISGHVSLYWYRQALGQGPEFLTYFNYEAQQDKSGLPNDRFSAERPEGSISTLTIQRTEQRDSAMYRCASSLRTDTQYFGPGTRLTVL.

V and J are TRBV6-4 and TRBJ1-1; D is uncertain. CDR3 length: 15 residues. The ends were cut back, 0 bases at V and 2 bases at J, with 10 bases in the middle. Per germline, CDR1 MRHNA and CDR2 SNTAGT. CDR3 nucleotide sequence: TGTGCCAGCAGTGACTCTGGCGGCCGTAACACTGAAGCTTTCTTT. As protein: CASSDSGGRNTEAFF.

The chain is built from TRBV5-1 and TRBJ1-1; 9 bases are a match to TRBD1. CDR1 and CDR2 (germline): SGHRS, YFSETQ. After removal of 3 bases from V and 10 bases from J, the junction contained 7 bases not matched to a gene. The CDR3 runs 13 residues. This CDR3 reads CASSSQQGAGAFF. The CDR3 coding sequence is TGCGCCAGCAGCTCCCAACAGGGGGCTGGAGCTTTCTTT.

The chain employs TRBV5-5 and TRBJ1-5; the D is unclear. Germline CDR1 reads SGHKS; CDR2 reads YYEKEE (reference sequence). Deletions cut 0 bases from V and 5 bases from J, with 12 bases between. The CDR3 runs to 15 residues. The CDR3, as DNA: TGTGCCAGCAGCTTGGCGGAGGCGGAATATCAGCCCCAGCATTTT. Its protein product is CASSLAEAEYQPQHF.

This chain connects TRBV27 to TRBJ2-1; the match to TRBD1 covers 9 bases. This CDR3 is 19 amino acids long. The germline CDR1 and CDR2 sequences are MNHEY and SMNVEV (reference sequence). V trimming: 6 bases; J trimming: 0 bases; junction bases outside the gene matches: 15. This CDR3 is CASRQTTGGRPSSYNEQFF. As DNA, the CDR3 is TGTGCCAGCAGACAAACGACAGGGGGTCGCCCTAGCTCCTACAATGAGCAGTTCTTC.

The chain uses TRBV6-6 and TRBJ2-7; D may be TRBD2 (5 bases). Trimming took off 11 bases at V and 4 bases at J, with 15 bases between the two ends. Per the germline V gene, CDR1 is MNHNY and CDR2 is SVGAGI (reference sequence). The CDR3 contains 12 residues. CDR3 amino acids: CAPGPWEYEQYF. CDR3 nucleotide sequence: TGTGCCCCTGGGCCCTGGGAGTACGAGCAGTACTTC.

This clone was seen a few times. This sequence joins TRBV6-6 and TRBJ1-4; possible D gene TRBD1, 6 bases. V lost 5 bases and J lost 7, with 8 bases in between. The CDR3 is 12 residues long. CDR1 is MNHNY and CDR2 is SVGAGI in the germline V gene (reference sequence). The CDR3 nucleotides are TGTGCCAGCAGTCCAGGGGCTGAAAAACTGTTTTTT. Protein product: CASSPGAEKLFF.

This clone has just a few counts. CDR3 in DNA: TGCGCCAGCAGCCAAGAGTTAGGACTGATCTATAATTCACCCCTCCACTTT. Translation gives CASSQELGLIYNSPLHF. J is TRBJ1-6 and V is TRBV4-3; D uncertain. Germline V gene lookup returns CDR1 LGHNA and CDR2 YSLEER. Deletions cut 0 bases from V and 3 bases from J, with 12 bases between. The CDR3 spans 17 residues.

CDR3 sequence (DNA): TGTGCCAGCAGCTTAGAGCGGGAGCTTCACACCAATGAGCAGTTCTTC. This sequence encodes CASSLERELHTNEQFF. The chain employs TRBV11-1 and TRBJ2-1; 8 positions match TRBD2. The CDR3 runs 16 residues. CDR1 and CDR2 from the germline V gene are SGHAT and FQDESV (reference sequence). Trimming removed 1 base from V and 6 bases from J; junction bases left unmatched: 8. The whole variable domain, remainder taken from reference TRBV11-1 and TRBJ2-1, is EAEVAQSPRYKITEKSQAVAFWCDPISGHATLYWYRQILGQGPELLVQFQDESVVDDSQLPKDRFSAERLKGVDSTLKIQPAELGDSAMYLCASSLERELHTNEQFFGPGTRLTVL.

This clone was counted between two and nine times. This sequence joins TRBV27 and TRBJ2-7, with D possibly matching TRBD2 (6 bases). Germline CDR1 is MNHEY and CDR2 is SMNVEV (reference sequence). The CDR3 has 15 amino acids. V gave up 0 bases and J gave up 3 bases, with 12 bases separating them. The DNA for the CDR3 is TGTGCCAGCAGTTTATCACCGGGACTGTTCTACGAGCAGTACTTC. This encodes CASSLSPGLFYEQYF.

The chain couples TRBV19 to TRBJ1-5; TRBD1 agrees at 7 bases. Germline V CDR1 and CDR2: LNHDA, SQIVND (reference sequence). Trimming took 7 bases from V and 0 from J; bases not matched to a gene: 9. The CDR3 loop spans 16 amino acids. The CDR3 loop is CASIRGTQYSNQPQHF. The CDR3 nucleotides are TGTGCCAGTATCAGGGGGACCCAATATAGCAATCAGCCCCAGCATTTT. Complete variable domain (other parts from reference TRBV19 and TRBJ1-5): DGGITQSPKYLFRKEGQNVTLSCEQNLNHDAMYWYRQDPGQGLRLIYYSQIVNDFQKGDIAEGYSVSREKKESFPLTVTSAQKNPTAFYLCASIRGTQYSNQPQHFGDGTRLSIL.

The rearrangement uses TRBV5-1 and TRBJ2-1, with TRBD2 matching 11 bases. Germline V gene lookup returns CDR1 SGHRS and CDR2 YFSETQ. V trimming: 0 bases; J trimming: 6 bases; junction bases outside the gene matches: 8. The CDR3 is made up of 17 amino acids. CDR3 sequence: CASSLGLLAGGLNEQFF. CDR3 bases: TGCGCCAGCAGCTTGGGGCTTCTAGCGGGAGGTCTCAATGAGCAGTTCTTC.

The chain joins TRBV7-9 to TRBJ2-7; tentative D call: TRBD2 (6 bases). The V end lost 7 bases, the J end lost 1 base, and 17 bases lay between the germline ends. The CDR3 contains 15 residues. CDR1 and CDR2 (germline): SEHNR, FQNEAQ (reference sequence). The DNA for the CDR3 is TGTGCCAGCACCCCCTTAGGAGGGGTATCCTACGAGCAGTACTTC. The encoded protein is CASTPLGGVSYEQYF.

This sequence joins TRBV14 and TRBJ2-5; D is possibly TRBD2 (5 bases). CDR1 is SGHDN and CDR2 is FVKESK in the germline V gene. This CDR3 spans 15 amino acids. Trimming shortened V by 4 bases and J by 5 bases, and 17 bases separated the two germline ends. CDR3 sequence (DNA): TGTGCCAGCAGCCTCACGAGGTGGGAGTCCGAGACCCAGTACTTC. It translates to CASSLTRWESETQYF.

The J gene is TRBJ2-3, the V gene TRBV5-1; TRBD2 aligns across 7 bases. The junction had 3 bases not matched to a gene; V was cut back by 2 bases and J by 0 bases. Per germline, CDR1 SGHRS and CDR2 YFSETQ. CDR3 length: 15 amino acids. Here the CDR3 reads CASSFSGYSTDTQYF. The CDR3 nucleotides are TGCGCCAGCAGCTTTAGCGGGTATAGCACAGATACGCAGTATTTT.

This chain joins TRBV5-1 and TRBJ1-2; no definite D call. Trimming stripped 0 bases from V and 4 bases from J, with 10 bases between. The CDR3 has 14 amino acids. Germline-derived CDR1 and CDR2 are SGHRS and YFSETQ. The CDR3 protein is CASSLGALSYGYTF. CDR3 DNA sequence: TGCGCCAGCAGCTTGGGGGCCCTTAGCTATGGCTACACCTTC.

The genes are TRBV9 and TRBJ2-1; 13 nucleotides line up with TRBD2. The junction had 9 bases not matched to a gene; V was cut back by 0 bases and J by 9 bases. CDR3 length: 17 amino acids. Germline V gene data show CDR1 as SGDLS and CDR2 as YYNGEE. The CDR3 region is CASSVEEGTSGEGEQFF. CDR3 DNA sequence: TGTGCCAGCAGCGTAGAGGAGGGGACTAGCGGGGAGGGTGAGCAGTTCTTC.

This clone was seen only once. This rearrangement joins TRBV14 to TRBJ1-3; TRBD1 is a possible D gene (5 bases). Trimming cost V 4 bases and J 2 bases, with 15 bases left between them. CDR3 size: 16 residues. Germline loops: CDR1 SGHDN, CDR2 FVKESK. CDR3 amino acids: CASSPGGRAAGNTIYF. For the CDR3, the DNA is TGTGCCAGCAGCCCGGGGGGGAGAGCTGCTGGAAACACCATATATTTT.

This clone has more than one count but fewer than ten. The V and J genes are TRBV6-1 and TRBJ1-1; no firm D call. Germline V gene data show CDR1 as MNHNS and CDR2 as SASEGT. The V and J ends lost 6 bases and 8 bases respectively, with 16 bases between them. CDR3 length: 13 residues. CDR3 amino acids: CASSPTDTTEAFF. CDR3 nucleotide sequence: TGTGCCAGCAGCCCAACCGACACCACGGAAGCTTTCTTT.

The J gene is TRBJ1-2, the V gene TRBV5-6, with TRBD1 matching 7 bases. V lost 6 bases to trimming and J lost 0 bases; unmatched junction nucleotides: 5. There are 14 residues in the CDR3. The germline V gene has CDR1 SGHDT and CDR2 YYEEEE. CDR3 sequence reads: CASMGTDANYGYTF. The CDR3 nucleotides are TGTGCCAGCATGGGGACAGACGCTAACTATGGCTACACCTTC. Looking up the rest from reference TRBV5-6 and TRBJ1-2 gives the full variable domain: DAGVTQSPTHLIKTRGQQVTLRCSPKSGHDTVSWYQQALGQGPQFIFQYYEEEERQRGNFPDRFSGHQFPNYSSELNVNALLLGDSALYLCASMGTDANYGYTFGSGTRLTVV.

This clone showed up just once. The DNA for the CDR3 is TGTGCCAGCAGCTTGCGACTAGCGGGGGGTCGTTCAGAGACCCAGTACTTC. Protein sequence: CASSLRLAGGRSETQYF. The rearrangement uses TRBV5-4 and TRBJ2-5; 13 bases line up with TRBD2. CDR1 and CDR2 (germline): SGHNT, YYREEE (reference sequence). The CDR3 is 17 amino acids. Germline trimming cut 1 base from V and 4 bases from J; bases unmatched to any gene: 7.

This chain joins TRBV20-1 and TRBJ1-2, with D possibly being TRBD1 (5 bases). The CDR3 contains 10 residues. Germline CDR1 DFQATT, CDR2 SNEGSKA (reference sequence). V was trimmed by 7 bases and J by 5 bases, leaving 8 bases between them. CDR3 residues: CSVAGYGYTF. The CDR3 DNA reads TGCAGTGTGGCAGGGTATGGCTACACCTTC.

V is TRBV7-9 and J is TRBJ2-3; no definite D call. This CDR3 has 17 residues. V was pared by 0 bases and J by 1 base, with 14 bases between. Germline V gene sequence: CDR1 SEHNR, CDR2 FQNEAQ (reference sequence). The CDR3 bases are TGTGCCAGCAGCTTAGCGGCATCACCCCTAGGCACAGATACGCAGTATTTT. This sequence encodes CASSLAASPLGTDTQYF.

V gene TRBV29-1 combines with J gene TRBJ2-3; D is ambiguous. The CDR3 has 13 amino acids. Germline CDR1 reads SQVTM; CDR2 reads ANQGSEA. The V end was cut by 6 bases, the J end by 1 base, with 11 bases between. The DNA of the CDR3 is TGCAGCGTCAGAACTGGAGGCACAGATACGCAGTATTTT. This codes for CSVRTGGTDTQYF.

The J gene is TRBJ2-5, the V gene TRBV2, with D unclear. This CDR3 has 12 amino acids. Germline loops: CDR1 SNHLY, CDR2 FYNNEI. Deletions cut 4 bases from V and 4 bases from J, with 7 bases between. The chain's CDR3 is CASSGGSETQYF. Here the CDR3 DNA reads TGTGCCAGCAGTGGCGGCTCAGAGACCCAGTACTTC.